This record concerns one T cell receptor beta chain sequence. Its antigen has not been determined. No clone much larger than this one lies a single base away; base qualities are absent. The data are from a study of cytomegalovirus exposure and HLA in healthy donors (dated by TCRdb to 2015 to 2018). In the study overall: According to an earlier analysis of 550 to 700 of the donors, about 179 million T cells yielded 95 million to 140 million unique TCR beta sequences and 250 to 350 Gb of sequence data. Roughly 300 gigabases of sequencing data and around 80 million unique TCR sequences made up an early release that covered some 640 HLA-typed donors. Of the roughly 400 genotyped donors, approximately 81% were placed in the genetic ancestry cluster associated with self-reported Caucasian donors. The study aimed to test whether signatures of past pathogen exposure could be identified by cataloging public T cell receptors. The study used immunosequencing to profile the T cell repertoires of some 600 subjects and linked those repertoires to cytomegalovirus serostatus. In addition to the first cohort of several hundred subjects, a separate validation cohort of some 120 different subjects was used. To predict cytomegalovirus infection status, the study brought together high-throughput TCR immunosequencing, statistical association of individual TCRs with disease status, and machine learning. A later analysis re-examined previously published TCR beta repertoires from 500 to 700 donors and added high-resolution HLA genotyping to investigate patterns of TCR occurrence. Rather than using new phenotypic data, the later analysis identified candidate immune exposures from TCR beta sequences and from how often those sequences occurred across donors. An earlier analysis of 450 to 750 of the donors used high-throughput TCR beta sequencing to judge whether each TCR beta V gene segment behaved as functional or pseudogenic. Donor age, sex, ethnicity and CMV serostatus were compiled together with the repertoire data. Genome-wide SNP genotypes for about three fifths of the roughly 670 donors were used in a later genetic analysis, which treated that subset as a discovery cohort. All discovery cohort repertoires had been generated on a single sequencing platform. HLA typing included class I and class II loci at four-digit resolution. Typing coverage varied by locus: roughly 620-630 donors for A, B, C, DRB1 and DQB1; approximately 520 for DQA1; about 600 for DPA1; under 490 for DPB1. About five DR-DQ haplotypes were handled as single units for association and clustering, since linkage in the cohort was strong. Among 300 to 500 genotyped donors of the cohort, an average of approximately 240,000 unique TCR beta nucleotide sequences was sequenced per donor, of which about 18% were non-productive. General conclusions and limits of the study: Linkage disequilibrium might explain the correlated functional status among segregating V segments, but an unknown experimental factor could not be excluded. Because counts were too low, approximately 18 rarely observed V segments, including chromosome 9 orphons, were excluded from the earlier analysis of several hundred of the donors. In a later analysis, 16,951 TCR beta sequences were associated with specific HLA alleles at a false discovery rate of 0.05. A further reported finding was that TCR beta sequences accurately predicted the HLA-A and HLA-B alleles for most subjects in the first cohort. In vitro tests confirmed that three of the cytomegalovirus-associated TCR beta chains recognize cytomegalovirus antigens. A later genetic analysis reported fewer N-insertions in productive TCRs among donors in an Asian-associated ancestry cluster than the roughly 670-donor mean. Strong co-occurrence of HLA alleles, especially DR and DQ, made assigning TCR associations to individual alleles difficult. In the study, 164 TCR beta chains were listed as associated with cytomegalovirus. A later analysis found that TCR association rates varied across HLA loci, with DRB1 alleles showing the most associated TCRs and HLA-C alleles the fewest. For the cohort, immune exposure information was limited to CMV serostatus. In a later analysis, most CMV-associated TCR beta chains were found to appear HLA-restricted, with HLA associations seemingly driven largely by CMV exposure. The sequencing pipeline was judged likely to have produced a cluster of highly shared sequence variants as a technical artifact. Because the 87-base-pair reads could not distinguish some IMGT-functional V segments, including TRBV6-2 and TRBV6-3, those segments were excluded. The cohort was sequenced for TCR beta chains only, and without alpha or paired-chain data the features that could be detected were limited. Cytomegalovirus status was reported to be diagnosed by the classifier with high specificity and sensitivity in both the original and validation cohorts. V-gene and J-gene trimming of TCR beta chains was associated with a missense DCLRE1C variant in a later genetic analysis, and the association was replicated in an independent cohort. Because some donors lacked HLA typing at each locus, the association tests relied only on the typed subset. According to a later analysis, parvovirus B19, influenza, CMV and Epstein-Barr virus appeared linked to several top co-occurrence clusters. In a later analysis, HLA-associated TCR beta chains were found to be more clonally expanded and to have lower generation probabilities than equally common non-associated chains. Most TCR sequences were observed very rarely across donors, whereas some public TCRs were present in many individuals. Broadly in line with IMGT annotations, most TCR beta V segments showed up in productive rearrangements about 87% or about 30% of the time in an earlier analysis of several hundred of the donors. Roughly uniform sequencing depth across donors was assumed in presence/absence analyses, although this assumption may not hold. The authors suggested that the approach could potentially be extended to other disease states and immunological phenotypes.

The receptor library was made with the immunoSEQ multiplex PCR assay. For the multiplex PCR, a mixture combining 60 forward primers for TCR Vbeta segments and 13 reverse primers for TCR Jbeta segments was used. A multiplex PCR assay on genomic DNA amplified the CDR3 region of rearranged TCR beta genes. Amplified TCR beta libraries were sequenced as 87-base-pair reads on the Illumina HiSeq System. The authors' pipeline ran thus. Across the 640 or so repertoires, a later analysis counted roughly 77 million unique TCR beta chains, some 11 million of which were shared by at least two donors. A nearest-neighbor algorithm error-corrected the raw reads and collapsed the reads into unique sequences, merging closely related sequences to remove PCR and sequencing errors. To assign V, D and J gene segments, CDR3 sequences were aligned to IMGT reference sequences. Each retained sequence needed at least a six-nucleotide match to both a V gene segment and a J gene segment. A rearrangement counted as productive if the CDR3 had no stop codons and remained in frame with V and J, and every other rearrangement counted as non-productive. Following IMGT convention, CDR3 was defined as the stretch from the second conserved V-encoded cysteine up to the conserved J-encoded phenylalanine. The earlier analysis of 587 of the donors excluded sequences that lacked an unambiguous match to a single V gene segment. An earlier analysis of several hundred of the donors called V segments functional above 56.7% productive rearrangements and segregating when the between-donor standard deviation exceeded 5%. To diagnose cytomegalovirus status from the catalog of TCR beta chain sequences, a statistical classification framework was built. V and J gene assignment, in a later analysis, came from comparing TCR nucleotide sequences with IMGT/GENE-DB human TR gene sequences. A later analysis assigned CDR3 sequences and most-parsimonious VDJ recombination scenarios with the TCRdist pipeline. In a later analysis, every TCR beta chain was defined by the combination of its CDR3 amino acid sequence and its V-gene family, and reads without a unique V-gene family were dropped. To address suspected cross-contamination and a sequencing artifact, a later analysis removed around 600 highly shared, low-generation-probability nucleotide sequences. For each public chain, a later analysis derived a clonal expansion index from normalized ranks of inferred template counts within each repertoire. A later analysis computed generation probabilities with a VDJ recombination model fitted to out-of-frame rearrangements, and checked the results against IGoR. In a later analysis, hypergeometric tests were used to score TCR-TCR, TCR-HLA and TCR-CMV co-occurrence, with a repertoire-size bias correction applied to TCR pairs. False discovery rates were estimated in a later analysis by permuting HLA or CMV assignments 20 times. In a later analysis, co-occurring TCRs were grouped using DBSCAN, and TCRdist sequence similarity was added for clustering within HLA-allele-positive subsets. Repertoires with fewer than 30,000 or more than 120,000 public chains, plus five repertoires with anomalous nucleotide sharing, were excluded from co-occurrence clustering. Drawn from immuneACCESS, this table holds only the in-frame rearrangements with V and J called that TCRdb kept. Clones are partly lost; checked studies trace under half to an unresolved V gene and leave the rest unexplained. That table is the source of V, J and clone size, and D and trimming were worked out from the DNA. The sample includes about 110,000 clones, with more than 60% observed a single time. Clones ranked in the top ten supply about 5.2% of the sample.

CDR1 is given as SNHLY and CDR2 as FYNNEI, both from the germline V gene. Taken from cysteine to phenylalanine, the CDR3 has 17 residues. Only the CDR3 DNA stays, 51 bases, in frame from base 1. The junction shows trimming of 7 bases on V and 5 bases on J, plus 21 bases between the germline ends. The cohort consisted of 666 healthy bone marrow donors. All cohort members were sampled while nominally healthy, although unrecorded immune exposures were likely present. The donor was CMV seropositive and belonged to the group of 250 to 300 seropositive cohort members. Every donor gave a peripheral blood sample, and the peripheral blood mononuclear cells from that sample were used for TCR beta sequencing. Genomic DNA extraction from the blood cell samples was performed with the Qiagen DNeasy Blood Extraction Kit.

The source of this sequence is a female donor in good health and CMV-seropositive. The sequencing sample was made of PBMCs. The chain is made from TRBV2 and TRBJ1-6; the D gene is possibly TRBD1, with 6 bases matching. The bases are TGTGCCAGCACTCGACTTCAGGGGCGCTGGGATAATTCACCCCTCCACTTT. It specifies CASTRLQGRWDNSPLHF.